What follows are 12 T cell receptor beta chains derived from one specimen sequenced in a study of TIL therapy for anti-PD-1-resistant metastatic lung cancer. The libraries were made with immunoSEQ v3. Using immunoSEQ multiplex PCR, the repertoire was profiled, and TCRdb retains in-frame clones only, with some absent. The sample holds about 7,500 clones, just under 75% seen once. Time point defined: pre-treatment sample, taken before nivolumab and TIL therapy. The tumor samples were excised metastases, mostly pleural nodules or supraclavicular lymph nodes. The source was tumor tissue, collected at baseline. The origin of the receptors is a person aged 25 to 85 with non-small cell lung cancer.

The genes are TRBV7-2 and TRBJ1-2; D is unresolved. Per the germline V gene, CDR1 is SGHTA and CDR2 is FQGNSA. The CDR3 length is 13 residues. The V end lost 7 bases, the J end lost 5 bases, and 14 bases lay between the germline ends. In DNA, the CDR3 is TGTGCCAGCAATCCCGGGCCCCTATATGGCTACACCTTC. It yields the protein CASNPGPLYGYTF.

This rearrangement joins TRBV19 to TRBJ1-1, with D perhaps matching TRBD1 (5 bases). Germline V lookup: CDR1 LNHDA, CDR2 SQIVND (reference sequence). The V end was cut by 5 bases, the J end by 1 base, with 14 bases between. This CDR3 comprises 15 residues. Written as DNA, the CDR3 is TGTGCCAGTAGTGTATCACAGGTGAGGAACACTGAAGCTTTCTTT. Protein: CASSVSQVRNTEAFF.

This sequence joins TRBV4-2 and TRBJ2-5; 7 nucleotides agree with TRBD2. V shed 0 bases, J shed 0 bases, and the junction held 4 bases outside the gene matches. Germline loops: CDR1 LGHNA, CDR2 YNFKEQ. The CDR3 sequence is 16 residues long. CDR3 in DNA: TGTGCCAGCAGCCAAGAGGCTAGCGGTCACCAAGAGACCCAGTACTTC. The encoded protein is CASSQEASGHQETQYF.

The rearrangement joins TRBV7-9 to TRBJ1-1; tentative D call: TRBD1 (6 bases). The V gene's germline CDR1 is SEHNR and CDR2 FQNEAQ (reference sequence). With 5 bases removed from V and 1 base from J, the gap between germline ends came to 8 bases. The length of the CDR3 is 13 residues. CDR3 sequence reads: CASSQQGNTEAFF. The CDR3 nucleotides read TGTGCCAGCAGCCAACAGGGGAACACTGAAGCTTTCTTT.

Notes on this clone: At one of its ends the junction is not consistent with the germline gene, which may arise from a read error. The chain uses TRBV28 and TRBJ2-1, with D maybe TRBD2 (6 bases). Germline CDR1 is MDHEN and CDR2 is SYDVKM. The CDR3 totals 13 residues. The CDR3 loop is CASSPTLLRERFF. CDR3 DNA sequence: TGTGCCAGCAGTCCCACACTTTTACGGGAGCGGTTCTTC.

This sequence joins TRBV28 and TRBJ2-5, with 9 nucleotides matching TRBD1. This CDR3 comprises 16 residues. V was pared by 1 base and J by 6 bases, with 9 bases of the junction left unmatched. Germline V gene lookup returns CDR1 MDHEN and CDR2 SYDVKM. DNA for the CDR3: TGTGCCAGCAGTTTATCTACAGGGGGCGTCTTACAGACCCAGTACTTC. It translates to CASSLSTGGVLQTQYF.

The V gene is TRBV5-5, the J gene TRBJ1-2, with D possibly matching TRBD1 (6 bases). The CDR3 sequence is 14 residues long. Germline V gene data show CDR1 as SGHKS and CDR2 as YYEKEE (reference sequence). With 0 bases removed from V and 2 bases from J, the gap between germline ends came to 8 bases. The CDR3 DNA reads TGTGCCAGCAGCTTGGCAACAGGGAACTATGGCTACACCTTC. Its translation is CASSLATGNYGYTF.

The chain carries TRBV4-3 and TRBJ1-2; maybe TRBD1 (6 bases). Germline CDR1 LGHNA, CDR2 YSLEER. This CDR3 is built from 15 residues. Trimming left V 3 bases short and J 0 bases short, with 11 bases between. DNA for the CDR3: TGCGCCAGCAGCCAGTCCGGACAGTCTAACTATGGCTACACCTTC. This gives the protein CASSQSGQSNYGYTF.

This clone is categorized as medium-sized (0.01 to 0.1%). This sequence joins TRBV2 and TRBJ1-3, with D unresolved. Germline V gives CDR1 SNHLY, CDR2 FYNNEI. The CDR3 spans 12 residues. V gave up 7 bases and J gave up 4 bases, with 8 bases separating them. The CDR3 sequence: CASNEAGNTIYF. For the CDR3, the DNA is TGTGCCAGCAACGAGGCAGGAAACACCATATATTTT.

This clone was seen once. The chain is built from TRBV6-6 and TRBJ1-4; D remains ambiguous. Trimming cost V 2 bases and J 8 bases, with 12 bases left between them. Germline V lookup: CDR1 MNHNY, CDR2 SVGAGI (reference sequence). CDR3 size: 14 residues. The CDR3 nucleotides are TGTGCCAGCAGTTACGATACAGCCGGCGAAAAACTGTTTTTT. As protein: CASSYDTAGEKLFF.

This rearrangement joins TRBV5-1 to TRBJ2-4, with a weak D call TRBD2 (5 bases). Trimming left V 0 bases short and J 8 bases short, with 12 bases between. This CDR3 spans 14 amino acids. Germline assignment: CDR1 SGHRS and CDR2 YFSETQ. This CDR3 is CASSLEAGGDIQYF. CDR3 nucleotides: TGCGCCAGCAGCTTGGAGGCGGGCGGAGACATTCAGTACTTC.

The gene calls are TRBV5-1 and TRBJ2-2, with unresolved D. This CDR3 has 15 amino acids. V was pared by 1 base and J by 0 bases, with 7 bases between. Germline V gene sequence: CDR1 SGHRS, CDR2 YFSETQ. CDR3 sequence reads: CASSLSLTNTGELFF. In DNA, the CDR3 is TGCGCCAGCAGCTTGTCACTAACGAACACCGGGGAGCTGTTTTTT.